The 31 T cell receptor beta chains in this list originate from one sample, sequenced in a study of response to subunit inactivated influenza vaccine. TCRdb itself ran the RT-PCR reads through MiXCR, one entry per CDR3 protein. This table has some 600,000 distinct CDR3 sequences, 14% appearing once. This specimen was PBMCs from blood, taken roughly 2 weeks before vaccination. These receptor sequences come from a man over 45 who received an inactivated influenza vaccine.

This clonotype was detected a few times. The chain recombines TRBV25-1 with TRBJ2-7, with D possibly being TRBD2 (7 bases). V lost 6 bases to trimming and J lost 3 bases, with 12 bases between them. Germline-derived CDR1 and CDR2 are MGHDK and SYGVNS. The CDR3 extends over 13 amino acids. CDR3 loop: CASREGGSYEQYF. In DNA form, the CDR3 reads TGTGCCAGCAGAGAGGGGGGGAGCTACGAGCAGTACTTC.

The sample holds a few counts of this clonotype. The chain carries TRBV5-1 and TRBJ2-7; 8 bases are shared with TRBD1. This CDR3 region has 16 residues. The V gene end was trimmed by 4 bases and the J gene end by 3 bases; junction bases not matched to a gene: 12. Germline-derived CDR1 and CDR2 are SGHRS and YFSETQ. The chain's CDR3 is CASSMGAGGVDYEQYF. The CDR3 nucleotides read TGCGCCAGCAGCATGGGGGCAGGGGGCGTGGACTACGAGCAGTACTTC.

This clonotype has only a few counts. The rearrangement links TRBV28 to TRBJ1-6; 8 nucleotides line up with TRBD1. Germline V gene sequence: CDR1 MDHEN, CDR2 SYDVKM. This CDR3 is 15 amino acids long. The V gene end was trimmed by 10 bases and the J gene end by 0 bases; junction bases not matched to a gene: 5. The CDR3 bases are TGTGCCACGGGACAGGAAAGCTCCTATAATTCACCCCTCCACTTT. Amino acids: CATGQESSYNSPLHF.

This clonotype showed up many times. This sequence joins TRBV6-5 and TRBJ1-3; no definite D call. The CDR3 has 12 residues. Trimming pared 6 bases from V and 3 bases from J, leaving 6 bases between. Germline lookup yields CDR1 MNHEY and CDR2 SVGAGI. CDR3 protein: CASRASGNTIYF. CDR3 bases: TGTGCCAGCAGGGCTAGTGGAAACACCATATATTTT.

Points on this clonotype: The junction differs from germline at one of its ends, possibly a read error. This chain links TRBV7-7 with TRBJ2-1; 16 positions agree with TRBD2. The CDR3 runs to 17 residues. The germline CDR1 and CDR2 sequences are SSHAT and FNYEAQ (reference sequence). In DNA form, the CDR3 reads TGTGCTAGCAGCTCCGGGACTAGCGGGGGGGCCTACAATGAGCAGTTCTTC. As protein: CASSSGTSGGAYNEQFF.

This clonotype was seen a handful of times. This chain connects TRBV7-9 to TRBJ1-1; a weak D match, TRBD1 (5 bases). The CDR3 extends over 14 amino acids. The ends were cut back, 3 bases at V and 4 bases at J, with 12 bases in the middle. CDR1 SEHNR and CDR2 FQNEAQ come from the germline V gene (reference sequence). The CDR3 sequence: CASSFRDSGTEAFF. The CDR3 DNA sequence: TGTGCCAGCAGCTTCCGGGACTCTGGCACTGAAGCTTTCTTT.

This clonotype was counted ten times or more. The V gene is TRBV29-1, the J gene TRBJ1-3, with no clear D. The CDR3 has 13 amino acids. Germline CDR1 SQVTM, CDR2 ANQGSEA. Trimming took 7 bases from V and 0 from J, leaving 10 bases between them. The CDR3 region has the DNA TGCAGCGCACAGCTGAACTCTGGAAACACCATATATTTT. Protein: CSAQLNSGNTIYF. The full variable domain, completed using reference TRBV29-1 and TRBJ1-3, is SAVISQKPSRDICQRGTSLTIQCQVDSQVTMMFWYRQQPGQSLTLIATANQGSEATYESGFVIDKFPISRPNLTFSTLTVSNMSPEDSSIYLCSAQLNSGNTIYFGEGSWLTVV.

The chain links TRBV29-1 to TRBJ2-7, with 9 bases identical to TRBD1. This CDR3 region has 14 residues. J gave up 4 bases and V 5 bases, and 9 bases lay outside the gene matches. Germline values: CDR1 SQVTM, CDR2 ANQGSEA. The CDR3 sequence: CSVLDAGQGYEQYF. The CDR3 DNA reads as TGCAGCGTTCTTGACGCGGGACAGGGATACGAGCAGTACTTC.

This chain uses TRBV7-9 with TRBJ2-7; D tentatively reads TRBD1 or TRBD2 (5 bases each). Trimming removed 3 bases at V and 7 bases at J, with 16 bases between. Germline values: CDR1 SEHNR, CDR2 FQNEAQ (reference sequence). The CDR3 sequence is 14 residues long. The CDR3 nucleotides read TGTGCCAGCAGCTTGTCCGGGACGGTGGGTGAGCAGTACTTC. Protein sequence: CASSLSGTVGEQYF.

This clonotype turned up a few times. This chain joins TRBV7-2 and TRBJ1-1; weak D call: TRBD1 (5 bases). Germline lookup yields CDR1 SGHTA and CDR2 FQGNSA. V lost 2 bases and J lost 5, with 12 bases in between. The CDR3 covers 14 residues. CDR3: CASSLPRRETEAFF. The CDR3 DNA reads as TGTGCCAGCAGCTTACCCCGCAGGGAGACTGAAGCTTTCTTT.

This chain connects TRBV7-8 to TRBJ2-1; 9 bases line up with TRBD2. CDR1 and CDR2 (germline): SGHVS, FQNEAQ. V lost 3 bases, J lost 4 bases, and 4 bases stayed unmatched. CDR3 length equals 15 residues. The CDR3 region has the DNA TGTGCCAGCAGCTTCCAAGCGGGAGGTTACAATGAGCAGTTCTTC. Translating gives CASSFQAGGYNEQFF.

CDR3 sequence: CATADYQNGEQYF. In DNA, the CDR3 is TGTGCCACAGCGGACTACCAAAACGGCGAGCAGTACTTC. V and J are TRBV24-1 and TRBJ2-7, with D maybe TRBD2 (6 bases). The V gene's germline CDR1 is KGHDR and CDR2 SFDVKD. The CDR3 is 13 residues long. With 10 bases removed from V and 6 bases from J, the gap between germline ends came to 18 bases.

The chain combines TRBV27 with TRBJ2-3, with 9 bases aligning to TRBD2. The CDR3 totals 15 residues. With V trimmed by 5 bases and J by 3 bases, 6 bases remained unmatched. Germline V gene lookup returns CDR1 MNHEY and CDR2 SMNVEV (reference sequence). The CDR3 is CASSGVTSGTDTQYF. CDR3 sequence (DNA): TGTGCCAGCAGTGGGGTGACTAGCGGTACAGATACGCAGTATTTT.

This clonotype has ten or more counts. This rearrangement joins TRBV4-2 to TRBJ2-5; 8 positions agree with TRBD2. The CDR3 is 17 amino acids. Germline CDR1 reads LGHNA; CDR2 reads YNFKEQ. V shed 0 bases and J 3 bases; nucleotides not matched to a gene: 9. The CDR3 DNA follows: TGTGCCAGCAGCCAAGAGTTTGACGGGGGACTAGAAGAGACCCAGTACTTC. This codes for CASSQEFDGGLEETQYF.

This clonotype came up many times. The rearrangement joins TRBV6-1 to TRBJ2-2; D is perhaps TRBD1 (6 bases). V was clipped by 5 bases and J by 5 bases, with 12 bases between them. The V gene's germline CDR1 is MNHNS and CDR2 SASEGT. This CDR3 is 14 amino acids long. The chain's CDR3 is CASSPRGGTGELFF. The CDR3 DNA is TGTGCCAGCAGTCCCAGGGGTGGGACCGGGGAGCTGTTTTTT.

CDR3 loop: CASSYWSGSPYEQYF. The CDR3 region has the DNA TGTGCCAGCAGTTACTGGAGCGGGAGCCCCTACGAGCAGTACTTC. The chain employs TRBV6-2 or TRBV6-3 and TRBJ2-7, with TRBD2 identical over 8 bases. Germline CDR1 is MNHEY and CDR2 is SVGEGT. This CDR3 is built from 15 residues. Trimming at V came to 1 base and at J to 2 bases, leaving 4 bases not matched to a gene.

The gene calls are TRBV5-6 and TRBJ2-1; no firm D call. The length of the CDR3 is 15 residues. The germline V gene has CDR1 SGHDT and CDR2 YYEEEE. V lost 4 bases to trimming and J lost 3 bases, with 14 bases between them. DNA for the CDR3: TGTGCCAGCAGCCCCGTAGGATATAACTACAATGAGCAGTTCTTC. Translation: CASSPVGYNYNEQFF.

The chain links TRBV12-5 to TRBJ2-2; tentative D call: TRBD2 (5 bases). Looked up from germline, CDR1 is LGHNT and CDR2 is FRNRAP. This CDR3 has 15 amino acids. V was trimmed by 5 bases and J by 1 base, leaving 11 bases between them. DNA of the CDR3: TGTGCTAGTGGTCTGAGCGGAGTGAACACCGGGGAGCTGTTTTTT. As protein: CASGLSGVNTGELFF.

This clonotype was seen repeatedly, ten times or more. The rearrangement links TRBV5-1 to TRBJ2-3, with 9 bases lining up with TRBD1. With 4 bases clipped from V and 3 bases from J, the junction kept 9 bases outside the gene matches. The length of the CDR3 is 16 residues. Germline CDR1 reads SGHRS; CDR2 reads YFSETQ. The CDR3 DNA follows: TGCGCCAGCAGCACCGGGACAGGGCACCCTACAGATACGCAGTATTTT. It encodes CASSTGTGHPTDTQYF.

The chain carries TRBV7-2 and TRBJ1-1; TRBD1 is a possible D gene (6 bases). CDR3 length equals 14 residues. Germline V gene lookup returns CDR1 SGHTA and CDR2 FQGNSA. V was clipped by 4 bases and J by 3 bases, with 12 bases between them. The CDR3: CASSSQGRDTEAFF. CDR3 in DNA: TGTGCCAGCAGCTCACAGGGTAGGGACACTGAAGCTTTCTTT.

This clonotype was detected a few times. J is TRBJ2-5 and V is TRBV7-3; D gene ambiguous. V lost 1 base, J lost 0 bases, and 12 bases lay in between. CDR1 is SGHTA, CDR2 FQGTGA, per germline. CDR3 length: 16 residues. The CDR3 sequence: CASSLKRTPYQETQYF. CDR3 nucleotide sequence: TGTGCCAGCAGCTTAAAACGGACCCCGTACCAAGAGACCCAGTACTTC.

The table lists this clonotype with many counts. For the CDR3, the DNA is TGTGCCAGCAGTTCCCAAGCGGACAGAGCTGCCTACAATGAGCAGTTCTTC. It translates to CASSSQADRAAYNEQFF. The V call is TRBV7-8, the J call TRBJ2-1; a weak D match, TRBD1 (6 bases). This CDR3 is built from 17 residues. Trimming took off 6 bases at V and 2 bases at J, with 20 bases between the two ends. Germline-derived CDR1 and CDR2 are SGHVS and FQNEAQ.

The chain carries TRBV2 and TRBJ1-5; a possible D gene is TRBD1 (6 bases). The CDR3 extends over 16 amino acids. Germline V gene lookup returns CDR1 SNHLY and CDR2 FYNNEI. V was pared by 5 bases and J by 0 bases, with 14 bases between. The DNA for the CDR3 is TGTGCCAGCAGTACATGGGACATCTATAGCAATCAGCCCCAGCATTTT. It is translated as CASSTWDIYSNQPQHF.

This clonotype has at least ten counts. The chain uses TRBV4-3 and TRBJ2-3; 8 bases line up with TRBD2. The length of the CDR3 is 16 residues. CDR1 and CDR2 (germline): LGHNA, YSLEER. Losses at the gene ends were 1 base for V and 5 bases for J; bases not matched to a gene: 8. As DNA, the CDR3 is TGCGCCAGCAGCCAAGCTACGGGAGGGCCTATAGATACGCAGTATTTT. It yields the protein CASSQATGGPIDTQYF.

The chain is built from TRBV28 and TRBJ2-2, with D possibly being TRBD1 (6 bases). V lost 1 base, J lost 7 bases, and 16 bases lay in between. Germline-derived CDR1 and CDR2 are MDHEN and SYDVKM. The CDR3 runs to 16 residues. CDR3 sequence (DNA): TGTGCCAGCAGTTTATCCTTCTACAGGGCCGGCGGGGAGCTGTTTTTT. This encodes CASSLSFYRAGGELFF.

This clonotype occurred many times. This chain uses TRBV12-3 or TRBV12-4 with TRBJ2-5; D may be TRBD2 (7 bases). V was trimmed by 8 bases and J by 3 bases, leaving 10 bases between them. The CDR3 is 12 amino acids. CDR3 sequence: CASGEGEETQYF. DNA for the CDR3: TGTGCCAGCGGGGAGGGGGAAGAGACCCAGTACTTC.

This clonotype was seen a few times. The CDR3 protein is CASRLLAGGYTGELFF. For the CDR3, the DNA is TGTGCCAGCAGATTACTAGCGGGAGGTTATACCGGGGAGCTGTTTTTT. This chain uses TRBV12-3 or TRBV12-4 with TRBJ2-2; 12 positions match TRBD2. The ends lost 6 bases at V and 5 bases at J; junction bases unmatched: 7. CDR3 size: 16 residues.

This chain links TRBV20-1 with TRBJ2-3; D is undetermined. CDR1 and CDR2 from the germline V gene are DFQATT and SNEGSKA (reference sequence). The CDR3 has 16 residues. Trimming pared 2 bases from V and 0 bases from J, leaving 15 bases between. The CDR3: CSARYFKSDSTDTQYF. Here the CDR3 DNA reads TGCAGTGCTAGATACTTCAAGAGCGATAGCACAGATACGCAGTATTTT.

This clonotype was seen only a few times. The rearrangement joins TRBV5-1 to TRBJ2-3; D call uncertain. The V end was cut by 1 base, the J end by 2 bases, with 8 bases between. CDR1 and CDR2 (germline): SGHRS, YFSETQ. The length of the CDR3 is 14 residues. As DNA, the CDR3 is TGCGCCAGCAGCTTGCACAGAGCCACAGATACGCAGTATTTT. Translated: CASSLHRATDTQYF.

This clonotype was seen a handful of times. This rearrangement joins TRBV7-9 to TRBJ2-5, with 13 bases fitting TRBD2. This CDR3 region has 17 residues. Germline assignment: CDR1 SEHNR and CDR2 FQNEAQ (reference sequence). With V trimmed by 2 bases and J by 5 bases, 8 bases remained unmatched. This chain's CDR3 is CASSLSARLAGGETQYF. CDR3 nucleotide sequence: TGTGCCAGCAGCTTATCGGCTAGACTAGCGGGGGGTGAGACCCAGTACTTC. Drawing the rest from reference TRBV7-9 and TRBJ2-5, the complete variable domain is DTGVSQNPRHKITKRGQNVTFRCDPISEHNRLYWYRQTLGQGPEFLTYFQNEAQLEKSRLLSDRFSAERPKGSFSTLEIQRTEQGDSAMYLCASSLSARLAGGETQYFGPGTRLLVL.

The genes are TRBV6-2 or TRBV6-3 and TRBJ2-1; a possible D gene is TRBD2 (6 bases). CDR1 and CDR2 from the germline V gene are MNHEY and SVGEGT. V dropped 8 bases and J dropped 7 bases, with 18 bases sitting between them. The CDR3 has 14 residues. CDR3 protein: CASEVGGIRNEQFF. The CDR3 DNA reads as TGTGCCAGCGAAGTTGGCGGGATTCGGAATGAGCAGTTCTTC.